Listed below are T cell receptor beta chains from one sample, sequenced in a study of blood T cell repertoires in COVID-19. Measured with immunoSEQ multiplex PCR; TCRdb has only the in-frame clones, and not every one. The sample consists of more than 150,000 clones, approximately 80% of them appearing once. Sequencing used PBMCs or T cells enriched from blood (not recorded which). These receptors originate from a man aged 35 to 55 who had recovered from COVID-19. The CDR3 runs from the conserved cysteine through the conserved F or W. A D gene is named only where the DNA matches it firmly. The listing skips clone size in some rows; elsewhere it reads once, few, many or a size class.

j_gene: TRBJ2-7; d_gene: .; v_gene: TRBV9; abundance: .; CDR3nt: TGTGCCAGCAGCGGGAGAGCGGGCTATACCTACGAGCAGTACTTC; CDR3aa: CASSGRAGYTYEQYF
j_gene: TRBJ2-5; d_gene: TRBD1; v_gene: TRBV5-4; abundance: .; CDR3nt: TGTGCCAGCAGCTTGGTCGGGACAGAAGAGACCCAGTACTTC; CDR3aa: CASSLVGTEETQYF
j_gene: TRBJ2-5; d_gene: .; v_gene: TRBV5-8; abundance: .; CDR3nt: TGTGCCAGCAGCCTGCCAGGAGGTGGGGAGACCCAGTACTTC; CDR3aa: CASSLPGGGETQYF
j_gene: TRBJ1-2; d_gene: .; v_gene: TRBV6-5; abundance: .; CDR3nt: TGTGCCAGCAGTTACACCTCAGGGAACTATGGCTACACCTTC; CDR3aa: CASSYTSGNYGYTF
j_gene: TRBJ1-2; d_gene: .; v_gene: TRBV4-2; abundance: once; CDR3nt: TGTGCCAGCAGCCCGGGTAGTATGCAGGGGAACTATGGCTACACCTTC; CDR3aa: CASSPGSMQGNYGYTF
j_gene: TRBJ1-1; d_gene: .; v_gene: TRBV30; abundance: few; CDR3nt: TGTGCCGGAGAGAACACTGAAGCTTTCTTT; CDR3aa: CAGENTEAFF
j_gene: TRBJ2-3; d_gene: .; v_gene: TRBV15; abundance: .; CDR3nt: TGTGCCACCAGCGGGGACTTCACAGATACGCAGTATTTT; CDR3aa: CATSGDFTDTQYF
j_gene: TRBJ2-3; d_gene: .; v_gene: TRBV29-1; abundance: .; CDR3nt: TGCAGCGTACAGACCTCAGGGAACACAGATACGCAGTATTTT; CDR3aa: CSVQTSGNTDTQYF
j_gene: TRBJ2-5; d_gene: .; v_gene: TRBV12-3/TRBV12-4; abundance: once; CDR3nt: TGTGCCAGCAACAAGAGGCGTGGGGAGACCCAGTACTTC; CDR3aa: CASNKRRGETQYF
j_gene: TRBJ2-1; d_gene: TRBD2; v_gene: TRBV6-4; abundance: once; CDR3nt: TGTGCCAGCAGTGTCCTAGCGGGAGTCTACAATGAGCAGTTCTTC; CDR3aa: CASSVLAGVYNEQFF
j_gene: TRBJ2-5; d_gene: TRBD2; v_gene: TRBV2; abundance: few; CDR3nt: TGTGCCAGCAGCTATAGCGGGAGGGAGACCCAGTACTTC; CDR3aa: CASSYSGRETQYF
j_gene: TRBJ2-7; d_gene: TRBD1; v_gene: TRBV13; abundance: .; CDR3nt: TGTGCCAGCCGGACAGGGGGACTCTCCTACGAGCAGTACTTC; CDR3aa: CASRTGGLSYEQYF
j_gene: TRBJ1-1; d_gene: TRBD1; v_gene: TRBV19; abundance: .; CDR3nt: TGTGCCAGTCACCACAGGGGTTATTTCAGTGAAGCTTTCTTT; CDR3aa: CASHHRGYFSEAFF
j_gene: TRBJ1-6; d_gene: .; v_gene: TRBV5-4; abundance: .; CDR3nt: TGTGCCAGCAGCTCAACATTGTATAATTCACCCCTCCACTTT; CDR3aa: CASSSTLYNSPLHF
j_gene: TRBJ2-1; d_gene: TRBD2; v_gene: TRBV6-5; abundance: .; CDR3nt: TGTGCCAGCAGCCCACTAGCGGGAGGGCCCCATGAGCAGTTCTTC; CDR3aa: CASSPLAGGPHEQFF
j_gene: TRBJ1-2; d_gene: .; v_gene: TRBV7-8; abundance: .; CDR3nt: TGTGCCAGCAGCCCTGGAAGTTCCCCCTCGCAGGGGACCTTC; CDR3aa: CASSPGSSPSQGTF
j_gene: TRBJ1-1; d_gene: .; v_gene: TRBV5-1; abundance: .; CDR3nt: TGCGCCAGCAGCATGACAGCTATGAACACTGAAGCTTTCTTT; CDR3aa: CASSMTAMNTEAFF
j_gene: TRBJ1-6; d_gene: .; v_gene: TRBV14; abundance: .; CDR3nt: TGTGCCAGCAGCCCCCTGGGAGGGGACGGCGCACCCCTCCACTTT; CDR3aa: CASSPLGGDGAPLHF
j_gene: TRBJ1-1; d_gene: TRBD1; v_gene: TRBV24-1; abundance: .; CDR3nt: TGTGCCACCAGTGATCCCCGACAGGGGGGGACTGAAGCTTTCTTT; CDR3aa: CATSDPRQGGTEAFF
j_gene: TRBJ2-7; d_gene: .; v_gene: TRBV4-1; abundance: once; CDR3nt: TGCGCCAGCCTCATTTGGGGGCCCCACTACGAGCAGTACTTC; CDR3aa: CASLIWGPHYEQYF
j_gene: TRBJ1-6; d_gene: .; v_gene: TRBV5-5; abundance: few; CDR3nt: TGTGCCAGCAGCTTTAGGGCAGGGGAGAATTCACCCCTCCACTTT; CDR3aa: CASSFRAGENSPLHF
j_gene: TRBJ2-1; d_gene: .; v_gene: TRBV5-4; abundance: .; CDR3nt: TGTGCCAGCAGCTTCTACCCCAATGAGCAGTTCTTC; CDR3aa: CASSFYPNEQFF
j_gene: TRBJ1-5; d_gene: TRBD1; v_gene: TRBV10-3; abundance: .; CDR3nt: TGTGCCATCAGTGATTGGGACAGGGGGCATCATCATCAGCCCCAGCATTTT; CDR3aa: CAISDWDRGHHHQPQHF
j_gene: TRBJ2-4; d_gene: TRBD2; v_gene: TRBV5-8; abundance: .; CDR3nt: TGTGCCAGCAGCTTGACCCCGGGACTAGCGGGAGTCAAAAACATTCAGTACTTC; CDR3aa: CASSLTPGLAGVKNIQYF
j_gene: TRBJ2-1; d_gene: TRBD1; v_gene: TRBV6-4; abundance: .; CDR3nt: TGTGCCAGCAGTGTGAGGGGGCAAGGCTCCTACAATGAGCAGTTCTTC; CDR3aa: CASSVRGQGSYNEQFF
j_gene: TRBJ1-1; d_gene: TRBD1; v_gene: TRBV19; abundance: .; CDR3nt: TGTGCCAGTAGCCCAGGGGGCTGGGACACTGAAGCTTTCTTT; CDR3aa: CASSPGGWDTEAFF
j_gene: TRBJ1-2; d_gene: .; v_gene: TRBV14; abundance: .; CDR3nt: TGTGCCAGCACCCGAGGCGTACGGCGCTACACCTTC; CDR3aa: CASTRGVRRYTF
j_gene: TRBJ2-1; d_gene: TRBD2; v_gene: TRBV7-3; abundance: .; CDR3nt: TGTGCCAGCAGTTGGAGCGGGGCGTCCTACAATGAGCAGTTCTTC; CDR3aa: CASSWSGASYNEQFF
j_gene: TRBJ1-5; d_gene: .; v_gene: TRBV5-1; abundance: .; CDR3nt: TGCGCCAGCAGCTTGTGGGGGGATAGCAATCAGCCCCAGCATTTT; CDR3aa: CASSLWGDSNQPQHF
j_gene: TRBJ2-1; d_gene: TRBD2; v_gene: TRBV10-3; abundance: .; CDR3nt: TGTGCCACGGGACTAGCGGGAACCAATGAGCAGTTCTTC; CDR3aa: CATGLAGTNEQFF
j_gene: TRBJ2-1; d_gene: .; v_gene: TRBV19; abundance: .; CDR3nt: TGTGCCAGTAGTCCCAGTCACAATGAGCAGTTCTTC; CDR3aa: CASSPSHNEQFF
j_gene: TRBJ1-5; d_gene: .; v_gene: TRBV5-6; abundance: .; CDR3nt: TGTGCCAGCAGCCCTGGTGCAGGGGCAGGCAATCAGCCCCAGCATTTT; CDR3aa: CASSPGAGAGNQPQHF
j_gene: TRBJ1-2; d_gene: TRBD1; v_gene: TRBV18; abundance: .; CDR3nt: TGTGCCAGCTCACCGAGACAGGGGGATGGCTACACCTTC; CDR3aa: CASSPRQGDGYTF
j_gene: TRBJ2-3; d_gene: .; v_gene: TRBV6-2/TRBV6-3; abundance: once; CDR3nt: TGTGCCAGCAGCCGCGACGGGGGTATAGATACGCAGTATTTT; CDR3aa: CASSRDGGIDTQYF
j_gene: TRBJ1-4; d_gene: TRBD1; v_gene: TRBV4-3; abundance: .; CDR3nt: TGCGCCAGCAGCCGCACTCCGGGACAGGATGAAAAACTGTTTTTT; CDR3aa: CASSRTPGQDEKLFF
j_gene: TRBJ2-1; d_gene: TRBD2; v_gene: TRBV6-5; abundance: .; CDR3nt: TGTGCCAGCAGACCCGGGACTAGCGGGAACAATGAGCAGTTCTTC; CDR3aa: CASRPGTSGNNEQFF
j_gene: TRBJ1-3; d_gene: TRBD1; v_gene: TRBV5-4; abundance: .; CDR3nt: TGTGCCAGCAGCTCGGGGACAGCTGCTTCCATATATTTT; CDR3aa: CASSSGTAASIYF
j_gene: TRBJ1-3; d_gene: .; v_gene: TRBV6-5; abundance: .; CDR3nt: TGTGCCATCCAGGGTTCGGCTGGAAACACCATATATTTT; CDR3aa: CAIQGSAGNTIYF
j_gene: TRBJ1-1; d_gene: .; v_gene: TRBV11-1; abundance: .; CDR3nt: TGTGCCACAAGGACAGTTTCTACTGAAGCTTTCTTT; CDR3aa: CATRTVSTEAFF
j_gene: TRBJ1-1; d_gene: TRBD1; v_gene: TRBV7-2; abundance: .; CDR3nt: TGTGCCAGCAGCTTATGGGACAGGTCTGAAGCTTTCTTT; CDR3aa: CASSLWDRSEAFF
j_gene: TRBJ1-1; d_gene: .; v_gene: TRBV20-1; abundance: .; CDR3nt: TGCAGTGCTAGTCCGAGCACGAACACTGAAGCTTTCTTT; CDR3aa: CSASPSTNTEAFF
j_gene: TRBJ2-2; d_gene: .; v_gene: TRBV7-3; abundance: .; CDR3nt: TGTGCCAGCAGCGTGGGACAGAACACCGGGGAGCTGTTTTTT; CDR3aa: CASSVGQNTGELFF
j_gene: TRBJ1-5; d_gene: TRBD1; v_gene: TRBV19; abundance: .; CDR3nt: TGTGCCAGTAGTCTAAAAGGGACAGCTATCAATCAGCCCCAGCATTTT; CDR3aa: CASSLKGTAINQPQHF
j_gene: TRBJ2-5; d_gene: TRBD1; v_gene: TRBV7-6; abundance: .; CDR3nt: TGTGCCAGCAGCTTGGCAGGGGGTTTCCAAGAGACCCAGTACTTC; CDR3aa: CASSLAGGFQETQYF
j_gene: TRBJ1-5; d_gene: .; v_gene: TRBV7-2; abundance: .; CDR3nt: TGTGCCAGCAGCTTAATATCGGGGTATCAGCCCCAGCATTTT; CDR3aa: CASSLISGYQPQHF
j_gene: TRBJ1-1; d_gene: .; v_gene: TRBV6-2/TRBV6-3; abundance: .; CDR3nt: TGTGCCAGCAGTTACGACAAAGGACAGCTGAACACTGAAGCTTTCTTT; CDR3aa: CASSYDKGQLNTEAFF
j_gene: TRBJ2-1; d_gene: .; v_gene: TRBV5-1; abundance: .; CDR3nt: TGCGCCAGCAGCTTGGAAACAGGTGATGAGCAGTTCTTC; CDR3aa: CASSLETGDEQFF
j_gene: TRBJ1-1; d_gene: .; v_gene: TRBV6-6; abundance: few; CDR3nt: TGTGCCAGCGGGCGGGGGGCATCCACTGAAGCTTTCTTT; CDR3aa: CASGRGASTEAFF
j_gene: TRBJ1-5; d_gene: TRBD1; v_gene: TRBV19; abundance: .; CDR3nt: TGTGCCAGTAGTATGGACAGGGGGGACAATCAGCCCCAGCATTTT; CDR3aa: CASSMDRGDNQPQHF
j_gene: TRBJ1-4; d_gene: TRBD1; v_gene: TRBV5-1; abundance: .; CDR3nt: TGCGCCAGCAGCTTGCAGGGGGCGGCAACTAATGAAAAACTGTTTTTT; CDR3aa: CASSLQGAATNEKLFF
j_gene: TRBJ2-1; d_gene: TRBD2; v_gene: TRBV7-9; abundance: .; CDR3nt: TGTGCCAGCAGTCGAGGACTAGCGAGGTACAATGAGCAGTTCTTC; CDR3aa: CASSRGLARYNEQFF
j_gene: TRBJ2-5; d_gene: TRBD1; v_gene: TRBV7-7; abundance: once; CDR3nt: TGTGCTAGCAGCCGAATTCCCGGGACAGGGGTGGAGACCCAGTACTTC; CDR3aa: CASSRIPGTGVETQYF
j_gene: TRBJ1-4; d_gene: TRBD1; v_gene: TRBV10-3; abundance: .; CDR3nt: TGTGCCATCAGTGAGGGACAGGAGGGGGTAAGGGAAAAACTGTTTTTT; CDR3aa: CAISEGQEGVREKLFF
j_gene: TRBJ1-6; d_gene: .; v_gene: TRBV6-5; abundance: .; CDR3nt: TGTGCCAGCCGACAGGTCCTCTATAATTCACCCCTCCACTTT; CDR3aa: CASRQVLYNSPLHF
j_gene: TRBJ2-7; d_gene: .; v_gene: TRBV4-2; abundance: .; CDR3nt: TGTGCCAGCAGCCCCTCAACGGGTGGTACCTACGAGCAGTACTTC; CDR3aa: CASSPSTGGTYEQYF